The 8 T cell receptor beta chains listed next were all sequenced from one sample in a study of blood T cell repertoires in COVID-19. Profiling relied on immunoSEQ multiplex PCR, and the TCRdb table lists in-frame clones only, not all of them. The sample lists roughly 250,000 clones, 82% occurring once. Sample: peripheral blood. The receptor source for this set is a woman aged 70-85 years with acute or convalescent COVID-19.

The V and J genes are TRBV19 and TRBJ2-7; 9 bases match TRBD1. The CDR3 covers 13 residues. J gave up 6 bases and V 5 bases, and 5 bases lay outside the gene matches. CDR1 LNHDA and CDR2 SQIVND come from the germline V gene (reference sequence). The CDR3 here is CASSPGTGSEQYF. The CDR3, as DNA: TGTGCCAGTAGTCCCGGGACAGGGAGCGAGCAGTACTTC.

This clone showed up just a few times. V and J are TRBV3-1 (or the pseudogene TRBV3-2) and TRBJ1-5; possibly TRBD1 for D (6 bases). The CDR3 is made up of 15 amino acids. From germline, CDR1 is LGHDT and CDR2 YNNKEL (reference sequence). The V gene lost 5 bases and the J gene lost 2 bases, with 13 bases spanning the gap. CDR3 sequence (DNA): TGTGCCAGCAGCAGTCGACAGGCGGGCAATCAGCCCCAGCATTTT. Its translation: CASSSRQAGNQPQHF.

V is TRBV6-5 and J is TRBJ2-5, with TRBD2 matching over 14 bases. J lost 3 bases, V lost 10 bases, and 7 bases had no gene match. Per the germline V gene, CDR1 is MNHEY and CDR2 is SVGAGI. CDR3 length equals 15 residues. Written as DNA, the CDR3 is TGTGCCATGACTAGCGGGGGGGCCGGGGAAGAGACCCAGTACTTC. Its translation: CAMTSGGAGEETQYF.

This clone was picked up a small number of times. The J gene is TRBJ1-1, the V gene TRBV11-2, with 7 nucleotides matching TRBD1. Germline loops: CDR1 SGHAT, CDR2 FQNNGV. The CDR3 has 15 residues. The J segment lost 3 bases and the V segment lost 7 bases, leaving 11 bases of the junction unmatched. The CDR3 loop is CASTLEGARDTEAFF. CDR3 sequence (DNA): TGTGCCAGCACCCTCGAGGGGGCTCGGGACACTGAAGCTTTCTTT.

The V and J genes are TRBV6-2 or TRBV6-3 and TRBJ2-7, with D hard to call. With 4 bases removed from V and 3 bases from J, the gap between germline ends came to 10 bases. The CDR3 loop spans 13 amino acids. Germline V gives CDR1 MNHEY, CDR2 SVGEGT. The CDR3 region is CASSSGYFYEQYF. The CDR3 DNA sequence: TGTGCCAGCAGTTCCGGGTACTTCTACGAGCAGTACTTC.

The chain joins TRBV9 to TRBJ2-7; D ambiguous. There are 15 residues in the CDR3. Germline V gene sequence: CDR1 SGDLS, CDR2 YYNGEE. The germline V and J ends were trimmed by 0 bases and 7 bases, with 17 bases remaining between them. Here the CDR3 DNA reads TGTGCCAGCAGCGTAGCCGCACTGAAGACTCAGGAGCAGTACTTC. Protein: CASSVAALKTQEQYF.

A single count supports this clone. This chain connects TRBV5-1 to TRBJ2-5, with TRBD2 identical over 7 bases. The CDR3 is made up of 15 amino acids. V lost 0 bases to trimming and J lost 3 bases; unmatched junction nucleotides: 5. CDR1 SGHRS and CDR2 YFSETQ come from the germline V gene. The CDR3 sequence is CASSLAWLAEETQYF. DNA for the CDR3: TGCGCCAGCAGCTTGGCCTGGCTAGCGGAAGAGACCCAGTACTTC.

This sequence joins TRBV2 and TRBJ2-7; the match to TRBD2 covers 7 bases. The CDR3 extends over 15 amino acids. The trim removed 5 bases at V and 1 base at J, leaving 8 bases unmatched. CDR1 is SNHLY and CDR2 is FYNNEI in the germline V gene. CDR3 nucleotides: TGTGCCAGCAGTTTAACAGCGGGGCGGTCCTACGAGCAGTACTTC. This sequence encodes CASSLTAGRSYEQYF.